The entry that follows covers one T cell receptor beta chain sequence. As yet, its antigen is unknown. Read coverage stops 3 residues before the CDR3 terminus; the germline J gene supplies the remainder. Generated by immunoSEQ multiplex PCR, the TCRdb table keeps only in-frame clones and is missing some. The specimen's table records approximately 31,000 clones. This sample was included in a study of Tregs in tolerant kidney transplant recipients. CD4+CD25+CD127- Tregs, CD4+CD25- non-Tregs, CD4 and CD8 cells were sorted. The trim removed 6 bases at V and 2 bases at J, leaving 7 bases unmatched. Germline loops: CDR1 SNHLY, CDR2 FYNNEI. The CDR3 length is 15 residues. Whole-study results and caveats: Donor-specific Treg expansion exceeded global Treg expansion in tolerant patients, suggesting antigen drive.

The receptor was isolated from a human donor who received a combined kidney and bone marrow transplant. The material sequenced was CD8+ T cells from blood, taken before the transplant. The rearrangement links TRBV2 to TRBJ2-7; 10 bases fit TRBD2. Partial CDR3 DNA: TGTGCCAGCAGCGGGTCTAGCGGGAGTCCCTACGAG. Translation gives CASSGSSGSPYE. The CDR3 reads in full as CASSGSSGSPYEQYF.